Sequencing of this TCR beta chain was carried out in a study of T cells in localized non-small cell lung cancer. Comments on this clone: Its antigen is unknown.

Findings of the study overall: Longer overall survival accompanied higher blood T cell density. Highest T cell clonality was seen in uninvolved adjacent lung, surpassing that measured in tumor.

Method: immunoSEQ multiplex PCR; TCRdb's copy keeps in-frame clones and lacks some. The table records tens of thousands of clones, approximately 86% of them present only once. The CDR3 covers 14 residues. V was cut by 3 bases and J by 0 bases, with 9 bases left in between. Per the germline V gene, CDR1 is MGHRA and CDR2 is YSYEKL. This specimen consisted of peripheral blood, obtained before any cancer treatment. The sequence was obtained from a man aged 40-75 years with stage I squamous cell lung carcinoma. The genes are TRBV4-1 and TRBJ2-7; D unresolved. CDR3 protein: CASSHGRNSYEQYF. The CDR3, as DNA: TGCGCCAGCAGCCATGGTCGAAACTCCTACGAGCAGTACTTC.